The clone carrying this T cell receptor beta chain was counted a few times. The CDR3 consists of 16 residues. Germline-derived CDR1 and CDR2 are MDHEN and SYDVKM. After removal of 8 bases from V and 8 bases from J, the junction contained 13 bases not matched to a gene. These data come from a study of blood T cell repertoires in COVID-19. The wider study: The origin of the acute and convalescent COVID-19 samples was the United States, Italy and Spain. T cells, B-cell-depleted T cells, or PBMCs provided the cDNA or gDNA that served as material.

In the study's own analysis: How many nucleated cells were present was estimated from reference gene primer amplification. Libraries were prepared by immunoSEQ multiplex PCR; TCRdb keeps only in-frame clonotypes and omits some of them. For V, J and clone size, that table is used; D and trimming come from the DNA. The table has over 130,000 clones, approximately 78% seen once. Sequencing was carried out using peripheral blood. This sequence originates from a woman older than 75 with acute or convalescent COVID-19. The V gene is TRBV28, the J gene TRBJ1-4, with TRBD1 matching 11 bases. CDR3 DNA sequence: TGTGCCAGCCGCCGGGACAGGGGGAGTTTCGAAGAAAAACTGTTTTTT. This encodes CASRRDRGSFEEKLFF.